The clone carrying this T cell receptor (beta chain) was seen only a few times. The data stem from a study of T-cell memory formation after mild COVID-19. Using its own MiXCR run on the 5' RACE reads, TCRdb lists one record per CDR3 protein. The data contain roughly 89,000 distinct CDR3 sequences, roughly 15% of them singletons. This CDR3 has 12 residues. The V and J ends lost 0 bases and 4 bases respectively, with 2 bases between them. Germline V lookup: CDR1 MNHEY, CDR2 SVGEGT. The chain couples TRBV6-2 or TRBV6-3 to TRBJ2-3; D unclear. The clonotype comes from a young man who had mild COVID-19 (a few samples of this study predate the infection). Cell type and time point are not known. The sequenced sample was PBMCs or a T cell subset sorted from them (not recorded which). The CDR3 here is CASSYSPDTQYF. As DNA, the CDR3 is TGTGCCAGCAGTTACTCGCCAGATACGCAGTATTTT.